This T cell receptor (beta chain) was found in a study of human T cells and chemical hapten exposure. About the research overall: Enrolled patients were predominantly female and had alopecia areata, totalis or universalis.

TCRdb fed the RACE reads into MiXCR, producing one record per CDR3 protein. Altogether more than 110,000 distinct CDR3 sequences are present, approximately 12% being singletons, with the ten largest covering about 1.4%. Germline CDR1 SGDLS, CDR2 YYNGEE. The germline V and J ends were trimmed by 2 bases and 0 bases, with 4 bases remaining between them. The CDR3 covers 13 residues. As to time point: patch test 2, 6 weeks after DPC sensitization. Sample treatment: therapeutic diphenylcyclopropenone sensitization with weekly scalp DPC. The specimen comprised whole blood, sampled in connection with sensitization to the hapten diphenylcyclopropenone (DPC). The TCR sequence derives from a woman aged 45-59 years with alopecia areata. Some clones in this sample may be carry-over from other donors' samples. V gene TRBV9 combines with J gene TRBJ2-3; D unresolved. The CDR3 reads CASSVGSTDTQYF. As DNA, the CDR3 is TGTGCCAGCAGCGTCGGGAGCACAGATACGCAGTATTTT.